This TCR beta chain was retrieved from a study of cytomegalovirus exposure and HLA in healthy donors. Points from the study as a whole: Among TCR sequences, most were rare, though some public TCRs appeared in many donors. A later analysis found most CMV-associated TCR beta chains apparently HLA-restricted. Later analysis found that TCR beta chains associated with HLA were more clonally expanded than other, equally common chains.

On this clone itself: Its antigen is undetermined.

Trimming took 5 bases from V and 5 from J; bases not matched to a gene: 3. The CDR3 consists of 15 residues. Germline V gene lookup returns CDR1 SGHTA and CDR2 FQGNSA. PCR was performed using 60 Vbeta and 13 Jbeta primers. Method: immunoSEQ multiplex PCR; TCRdb's copy keeps in-frame clones and lacks some. In the table there are approximately 220,000 clones, over 65% of which are singletons. Healthy bone marrow donors made up the donor group. This TCR was sampled from a man aged 35-49 years in good health and CMV-seronegative. Sequencing used PBMCs. This rearrangement joins TRBV7-2 to TRBJ1-6, with TRBD1 identical over 10 bases. This chain's CDR3 is CASSPGTGDNSPLHF. CDR3 bases: TGTGCCAGCAGCCCCGGGACAGGGGATAATTCACCCCTCCACTTT.